Listed below are T cell receptor beta chains from one sample, sequenced in a study of graft-versus-host responses after intestinal transplantation. Which antigens these TCRs recognize remains unknown. Sequenced by immunoSEQ multiplex PCR; TCRdb stores in-frame clones only, minus some. This sample has about 96,000 clones, with approximately 90% found just once. Sequences were derived from unstimulated CD4+ T cells sorted from spleen or lymph node cells, sampled before intestinal transplant. The source is a human donor who received an intestinal transplant. Each CDR3 is given with its conserved first and last residue. The order of the fields is V gene, J gene, clone size, D gene, CDR3 DNA, CDR3 protein. D genes are given only for firm matches. Expanded clones are given a class, and other clones once, few, many or no size at all.

V: TRBV6-6; J: TRBJ2-5; size: NA; D: NA; DNA: TGTGCCAGCAGTTACATTTACGGGGTCCTACAAGAGACCCAGTACTTC; CDR3: CASSYIYGVLQETQYF
V: TRBV15; J: TRBJ2-7; size: NA; D: NA; DNA: TGTGCCACCAGCGGCTCAGGACAGATCTACGAGCAGTACTTC; CDR3: CATSGSGQIYEQYF
V: TRBV6-1; J: TRBJ1-4; size: NA; D: NA; DNA: TGTGCCAGCAGTCGGGAGACGGCAACTAATGAAAAACTGTTTTTT; CDR3: CASSRETATNEKLFF
V: TRBV7-9; J: TRBJ1-6; size: NA; D: TRBD1; DNA: TGTGCCAGCAGCCCGGGACAGGGGAATTCACCCCTCCACTTT; CDR3: CASSPGQGNSPLHF
V: TRBV18; J: TRBJ1-2; size: NA; D: NA; DNA: TGTGCCAGCTCACCGACGGACCAGGGAGGCTATGGCTACACCTTC; CDR3: CASSPTDQGGYGYTF
V: TRBV5-1; J: TRBJ2-3; size: NA; D: TRBD1; DNA: TGCGCCAGCAGCCAGGACAGGAGCACAGATACGCAGTATTTT; CDR3: CASSQDRSTDTQYF
V: TRBV7-2; J: TRBJ2-7; size: NA; D: TRBD1; DNA: TGTGCCAGCAGCCGAGGACAGGGGAGTTTGGAGCAGTACTTC; CDR3: CASSRGQGSLEQYF
V: TRBV4-2; J: TRBJ2-3; size: NA; D: NA; DNA: TGTGCCAGCAGCCGGGGACACCCAACCACAGATACGCAGTATTTT; CDR3: CASSRGHPTTDTQYF
V: TRBV15; J: TRBJ2-7; size: once; D: NA; DNA: TGTGCCACCAGCAGAGATACAGGGTCGAAGTACTTC; CDR3: CATSRDTGSKYF
V: TRBV6-1; J: TRBJ2-5; size: NA; D: NA; DNA: TGTGCCAGTACGGGGGAGGCTGAGGAGACCCAGTACTTC; CDR3: CASTGEAEETQYF
V: TRBV19; J: TRBJ2-3; size: NA; D: NA; DNA: TGTGCCAGTAGAATTAGAACAGGGACAGATACGCAGTATTTT; CDR3: CASRIRTGTDTQYF
V: TRBV2; J: TRBJ2-2; size: NA; D: NA; DNA: TGTGCCAGCAGTGTGGAGGCGGGCGGGGAGCTGTTTTTT; CDR3: CASSVEAGGELFF
V: TRBV18; J: TRBJ2-5; size: NA; D: TRBD2; DNA: TGTGCCAGCTCACCGGGACTAGCGGGAGGAAAAGGGGAGACCCAGTACTTC; CDR3: CASSPGLAGGKGETQYF
V: TRBV18; J: TRBJ2-7; size: NA; D: TRBD2; DNA: TGTGCCAGCTCACAGAAAGGACTAGCGGAGTACGAGCAGTACTTC; CDR3: CASSQKGLAEYEQYF
V: TRBV4-1; J: TRBJ2-7; size: NA; D: NA; DNA: TGCGCCAGCAGCCAGGGGCCCCCGTCCCCCTACGAGCAGTACTTC; CDR3: CASSQGPPSPYEQYF
V: TRBV5-4; J: TRBJ2-7; size: once; D: NA; DNA: TGTGCCAGCAGCTTGTGGACGCTGGAGGGTATGGACGAGCAGTACTTC; CDR3: CASSLWTLEGMDEQYF
V: TRBV5-8; J: TRBJ1-4; size: few; D: NA; DNA: TGTGCCAGCAGCTTGTTAAAGGCGGACAGCCGGGGAGACCCGAATGAAAAACTGTTTTTT; CDR3: CASSLLKADSRGDPNEKLFF
V: TRBV7-9; J: TRBJ2-2; size: once; D: NA; DNA: TGTGCCAGCAGCCCCTTGACTGGAATCACCGGGGAGCTGTTTTTT; CDR3: CASSPLTGITGELFF
V: TRBV5-1; J: TRBJ2-2; size: NA; D: NA; DNA: TGCGCCAGCAGCTTGGGACAGACTGCGAACACCGGGGAGCTGTTTTTT; CDR3: CASSLGQTANTGELFF
V: TRBV7-3; J: TRBJ1-6; size: NA; D: NA; DNA: TGTGCCAGCAGCACGGGGAGCCTATATTCACCCCTCCACTTT; CDR3: CASSTGSLYSPLHF
V: TRBV19; J: TRBJ2-1; size: NA; D: NA; DNA: TGTGCCAGTAGTAGCGATCTACTATTTGGCGAGCAGTTCTTC; CDR3: CASSSDLLFGEQFF
V: TRBV6-5; J: TRBJ1-1; size: NA; D: TRBD1; DNA: TGTGCCAGCAGTTACCTAATGGGACAGAAAAGCACTGAAGCTTTCTTT; CDR3: CASSYLMGQKSTEAFF
V: TRBV4-1; J: TRBJ2-7; size: NA; D: NA; DNA: TGCGCCAGCAGCCAAGTAAGTCAGAACTACGAGCAGTACTTC; CDR3: CASSQVSQNYEQYF
V: TRBV7-9; J: TRBJ1-1; size: NA; D: NA; DNA: TGTGCCAGCAGCTTGCGGGGGGGCGAAGTAACTGAAGCTTTCTTT; CDR3: CASSLRGGEVTEAFF
V: TRBV6-4; J: TRBJ2-7; size: NA; D: TRBD2; DNA: TGTGCCAGCAGAACTAGCGGGAGATTCTACGAGCAGTACTTC; CDR3: CASRTSGRFYEQYF
V: TRBV1; J: TRBJ2-7; size: NA; D: NA; DNA: TGCACCAGCAGCCGACAACTAGCGGGCTTAAGCTCCTACGAGCAGTACTTC; CDR3: CTSSRQLAGLSSYEQYF
V: TRBV6-1; J: TRBJ2-3; size: NA; D: NA; DNA: TGTGCCAGCAGTCCAGGGTTGGCAGATACGCAGTATTTT; CDR3: CASSPGLADTQYF
V: TRBV6-6; J: TRBJ1-4; size: NA; D: NA; DNA: TGTGCCAGCAGTTATTCGGGGGAATCGGGTGAAAAACTGTTTTTT; CDR3: CASSYSGESGEKLFF
V: TRBV5-1; J: TRBJ1-5; size: NA; D: NA; DNA: TGCGCCAGCAGCTTGGCCCCGAGCAATCAGCCCCAGCATTTT; CDR3: CASSLAPSNQPQHF
V: TRBV5-1; J: TRBJ1-1; size: NA; D: NA; DNA: TGCGCCAGCAGCCAGCAGGACAGATACACTGAAGCTTTCTTT; CDR3: CASSQQDRYTEAFF
V: TRBV10-2; J: TRBJ2-3; size: NA; D: TRBD2; DNA: TGCGCCAGCAGTGAACCGGGACTAGCGGGAGATACGCAGTATTTT; CDR3: CASSEPGLAGDTQYF
V: TRBV12-5; J: TRBJ2-1; size: NA; D: TRBD2; DNA: TGTGCTAGTGGTTTGGTACCGGGACTAGCGGGGGGTGACAATGAGCAGTTCTTC; CDR3: CASGLVPGLAGGDNEQFF
V: TRBV6-5; J: TRBJ1-6; size: NA; D: NA; DNA: TGTGCCAGCAGTTACTTCCCGGGACTCGGTTCACCCCTCCACTTT; CDR3: CASSYFPGLGSPLHF
V: TRBV10-3; J: TRBJ1-5; size: NA; D: NA; DNA: TGTGCCATCGGGGGCTCGGGTAACAGCAATCAGCCCCAGCATTTT; CDR3: CAIGGSGNSNQPQHF
V: TRBV4-3; J: TRBJ2-7; size: NA; D: TRBD1; DNA: TGCGCCAGCAGCCAAGGACAGGGGGCGGGCGAGCAGTACTTC; CDR3: CASSQGQGAGEQYF
V: TRBV27; J: TRBJ1-2; size: NA; D: NA; DNA: TGTGCCAGCAGTAGGACCTTCAGGGTCGTGGACTATGGCTACACCTTC; CDR3: CASSRTFRVVDYGYTF
V: TRBV10-1; J: TRBJ2-7; size: NA; D: NA; DNA: TGCGCCAGCATGAAGAGCTCCTACGAGCAGTACTTC; CDR3: CASMKSSYEQYF
V: TRBV2; J: TRBJ1-4; size: few; D: TRBD1; DNA: TGTGCCAGCAGCCACGTCTGGACAGGGGATGAAAAACTGTTTTTT; CDR3: CASSHVWTGDEKLFF
V: TRBV10-1; J: TRBJ2-7; size: NA; D: NA; DNA: TGCGCCAGCAGTCCAGGAGGCACCTACGAGCAGTACTTC; CDR3: CASSPGGTYEQYF
V: TRBV7-2; J: TRBJ1-1; size: NA; D: TRBD1; DNA: TGTGCCAGCAGCTTACGACAGGGACAAGCTTTCTTT; CDR3: CASSLRQGQAFF
V: TRBV2; J: TRBJ2-5; size: NA; D: TRBD1; DNA: TGTGCCAGCAGTTACAGGGGGCAAGAGACCCAGTACTTC; CDR3: CASSYRGQETQYF
V: TRBV30; J: TRBJ1-6; size: NA; D: NA; DNA: TGTGCCTGGAGTGTTTGGGGGGTAAATTCACCCCTCCACTTT; CDR3: CAWSVWGVNSPLHF
V: TRBV19; J: TRBJ1-2; size: few; D: TRBD1; DNA: TGTGCCAGTAGTCTTGACAGGGGGCAAGGCTACACCTTC; CDR3: CASSLDRGQGYTF
V: TRBV9; J: TRBJ2-2; size: NA; D: NA; DNA: TGTGCCAGCAGCGTAGAGGGGAAACGCACCGGGGAGCTGTTTTTT; CDR3: CASSVEGKRTGELFF
V: TRBV7-8; J: TRBJ2-1; size: NA; D: NA; DNA: TGTGCCAGCAGCTTAAGGAGCGGGACAGGCTCCTACAATGAGCAGTTCTTC; CDR3: CASSLRSGTGSYNEQFF
V: TRBV4-3; J: TRBJ1-5; size: NA; D: NA; DNA: TGCGCCAGCAGCCAAGATTACAGTCAGGGGTATCAGCCCCAGCATTTT; CDR3: CASSQDYSQGYQPQHF
V: TRBV9; J: TRBJ2-3; size: once; D: TRBD2; DNA: TGTGCCAGCAGCGTCAGACCGGGACTAGCGGGGGGGGTTGCCGCTACAGATACGCAGTATTTT; CDR3: CASSVRPGLAGGVAATDTQYF
V: TRBV7-6; J: TRBJ2-2; size: NA; D: TRBD2; DNA: TGTGCCAGCAGCTTACTCGGCGGGAGGAACACCGGGGAGCTGTTTTTT; CDR3: CASSLLGGRNTGELFF
V: TRBV6-5; J: TRBJ1-6; size: NA; D: TRBD1; DNA: TGTGCCAGCAGTTACTCGAGGGCAGGGGGTAATTCACCCCTCCACTTT; CDR3: CASSYSRAGGNSPLHF
V: TRBV5-6; J: TRBJ1-2; size: NA; D: TRBD1; DNA: TGTGCCAGCAGCTTGGAGGGACAGGGTTTCTATGGCTACACCTTC; CDR3: CASSLEGQGFYGYTF
V: TRBV30; J: TRBJ1-5; size: NA; D: NA; DNA: TGTGCCTGGAGTAGGACAGTCGGTCAGCCCCAGCATTTT; CDR3: CAWSRTVGQPQHF
V: TRBV7-2; J: TRBJ2-3; size: NA; D: NA; DNA: TGTGCCAGCAGCTTAGTAGGGGTGAACACAGATACGCAGTATTTT; CDR3: CASSLVGVNTDTQYF
V: TRBV21-1; J: TRBJ1-6; size: NA; D: NA; DNA: TGTGCCAGCAGCAATCAGGGTGAACCCCTCCACTTT; CDR3: CASSNQGEPLHF
V: TRBV6-1; J: TRBJ1-1; size: NA; D: NA; DNA: TGTGCCAGCAGTTATACAGGGAACACTGAAGCTTTCTTT; CDR3: CASSYTGNTEAFF
V: TRBV9; J: TRBJ2-5; size: NA; D: TRBD1; DNA: TGTGCCAGCAGCCGGGGACAGCTTGGAGAGCAGTACTTC; CDR3: CASSRGQLGEQYF
V: TRBV6-6; J: TRBJ1-5; size: NA; D: NA; DNA: TGTGCCAGCAACAGACAGAGATATAGCAATCAGCCCCAGCATTTT; CDR3: CASNRQRYSNQPQHF
V: TRBV28; J: TRBJ1-4; size: NA; D: TRBD1; DNA: TGTGCCAGCAGTTCCCTGACAGGGGGGTTTGTGGGTGAAAAACTGTTTTTT; CDR3: CASSSLTGGFVGEKLFF
V: TRBV7-9; J: TRBJ1-1; size: NA; D: NA; DNA: TGTGCCAGCAGCCCCCTGACAGTGAACACTGAAGCTTTCTTT; CDR3: CASSPLTVNTEAFF
V: TRBV30; J: TRBJ1-2; size: NA; D: TRBD1; DNA: TGTGCCTGGGATTCGACAGGGGGATATGGCTACACCTTC; CDR3: CAWDSTGGYGYTF